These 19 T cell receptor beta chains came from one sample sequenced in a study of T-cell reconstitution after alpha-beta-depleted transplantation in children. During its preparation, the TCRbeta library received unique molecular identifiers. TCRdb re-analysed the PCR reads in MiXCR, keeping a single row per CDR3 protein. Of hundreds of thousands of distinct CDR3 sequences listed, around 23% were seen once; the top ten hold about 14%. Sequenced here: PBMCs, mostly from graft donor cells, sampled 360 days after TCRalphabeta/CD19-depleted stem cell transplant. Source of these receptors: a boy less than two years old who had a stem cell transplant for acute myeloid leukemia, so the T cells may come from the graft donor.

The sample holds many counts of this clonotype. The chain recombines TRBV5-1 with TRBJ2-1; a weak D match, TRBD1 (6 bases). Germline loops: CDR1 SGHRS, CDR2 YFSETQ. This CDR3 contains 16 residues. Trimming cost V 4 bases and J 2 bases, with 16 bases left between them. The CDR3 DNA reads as TGCGCCAGCAGCCCGGAGGAGTGGGGGCCCTACAATGAGCAGTTCTTC. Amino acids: CASSPEEWGPYNEQFF.

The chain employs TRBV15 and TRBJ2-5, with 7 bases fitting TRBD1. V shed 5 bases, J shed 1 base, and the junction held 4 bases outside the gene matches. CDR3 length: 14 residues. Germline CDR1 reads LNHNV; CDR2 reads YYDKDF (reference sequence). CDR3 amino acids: CATSPRTGQETQYF. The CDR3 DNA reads TGTGCCACCAGCCCGCGGACAGGCCAAGAGACCCAGTACTTC.

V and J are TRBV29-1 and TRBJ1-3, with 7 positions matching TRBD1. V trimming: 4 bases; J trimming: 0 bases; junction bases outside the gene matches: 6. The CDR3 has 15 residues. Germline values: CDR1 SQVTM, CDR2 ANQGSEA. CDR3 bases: TGCAGCGTTGTTAGGGGACAGAGCTCTGGAAACACCATATATTTT. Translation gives CSVVRGQSSGNTIYF.

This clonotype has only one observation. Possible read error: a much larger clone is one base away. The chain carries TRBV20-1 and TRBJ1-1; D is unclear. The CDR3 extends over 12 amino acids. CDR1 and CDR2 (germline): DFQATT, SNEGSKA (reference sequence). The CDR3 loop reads CSAQAQITEAVF. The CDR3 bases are TGCAGTGCACAAGCACAGATCACTGAAGCTGTCTTT.

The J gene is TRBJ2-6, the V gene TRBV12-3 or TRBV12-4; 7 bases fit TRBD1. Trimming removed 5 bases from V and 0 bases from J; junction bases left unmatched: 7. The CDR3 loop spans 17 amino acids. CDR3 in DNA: TGTGCCAGCAGTCCAGGGACAGCCCTCTCTGGGGCCAACGTCCTGACTTTC. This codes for CASSPGTALSGANVLTF.

Here the CDR3 reads CSATVPGLAMSYNEQFF. The CDR3 nucleotides are TGCAGTGCTACCGTCCCGGGACTAGCGATGTCCTACAATGAGCAGTTCTTC. The V gene is TRBV20-1, the J gene TRBJ2-1; 10 bases agree with TRBD2. Germline loops: CDR1 DFQATT, CDR2 SNEGSKA (reference sequence). V trimming: 4 bases; J trimming: 1 base; junction bases outside the gene matches: 10. The CDR3 sequence is 17 residues long.

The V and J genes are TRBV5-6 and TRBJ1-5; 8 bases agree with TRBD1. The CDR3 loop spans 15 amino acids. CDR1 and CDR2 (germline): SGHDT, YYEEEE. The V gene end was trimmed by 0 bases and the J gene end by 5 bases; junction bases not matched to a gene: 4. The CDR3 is CASSLGTGTYQPQHF. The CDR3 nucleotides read TGTGCCAGCAGCTTGGGGACAGGGACGTATCAGCCCCAGCATTTT.

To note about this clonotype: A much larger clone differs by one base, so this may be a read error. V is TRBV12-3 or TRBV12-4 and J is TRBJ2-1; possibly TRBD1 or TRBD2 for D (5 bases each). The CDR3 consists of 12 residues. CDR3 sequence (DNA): TGTGCCAGCACTTTAGACAGCGGTTCGCAGTTCTTC. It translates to CASTLDSGSQFF.

The CDR3 reads CASSLDVGEQYV. The CDR3 nucleotides are TGTGCCAGCAGCTTGGATGTTGGCGAGCAGTACGTC. V is TRBV5-5 and J is TRBJ2-7; no clear D. The germline V gene encodes CDR1 SGHKS and CDR2 YYEKEE (reference sequence). This CDR3 has 12 amino acids. V lost 0 bases and J lost 6, with 7 bases in between.

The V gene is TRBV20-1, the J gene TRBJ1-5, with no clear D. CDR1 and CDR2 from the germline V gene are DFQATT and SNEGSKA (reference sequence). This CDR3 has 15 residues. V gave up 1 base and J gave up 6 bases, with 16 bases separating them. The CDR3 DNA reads TGCAGTGCTAGAGCTGGTCAGTGGCTAAGTCAGCCCCAGCATTTT. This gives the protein CSARAGQWLSQPQHF.

In DNA form, the CDR3 reads TGTGCCAGTGACACGGGGCTGCTGAACACTGAAGCTTTCTTT. As protein: CASDTGLLNTEAFF. V and J are TRBV6-2 or TRBV6-3 and TRBJ1-1; a weak D match, TRBD1 (5 bases). The length of the CDR3 is 14 residues. V dropped 9 bases and J dropped 0 bases, with 14 bases sitting between them. Germline CDR1 and CDR2: MNHEY and SVGEGT.

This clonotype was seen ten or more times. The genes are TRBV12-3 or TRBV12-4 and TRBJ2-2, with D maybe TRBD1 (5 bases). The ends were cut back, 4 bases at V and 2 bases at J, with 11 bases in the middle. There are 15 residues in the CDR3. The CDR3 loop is CASSWAGLNTGELFF. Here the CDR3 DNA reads TGTGCCAGCAGTTGGGCAGGGCTCAACACCGGGGAGCTGTTTTTT.

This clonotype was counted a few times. As DNA, the CDR3 is TGTGCCAGCAGTCTACAAGGTTGGGACAGAAATTCACCCCTCCACTTT. Amino acid sequence: CASSLQGWDRNSPLHF. This chain connects TRBV12-3 or TRBV12-4 to TRBJ1-6; 7 bases are a match to TRBD1. Losses at the gene ends were 5 bases for V and 7 bases for J; bases not matched to a gene: 11. CDR3 length: 16 amino acids.

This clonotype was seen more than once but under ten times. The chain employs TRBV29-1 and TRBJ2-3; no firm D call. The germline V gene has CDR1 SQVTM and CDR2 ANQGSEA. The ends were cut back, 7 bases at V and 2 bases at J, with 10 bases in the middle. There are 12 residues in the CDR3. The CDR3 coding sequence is TGCAGCGGACGTACTGACACAGATACGCAGTATTTT. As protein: CSGRTDTDTQYF.

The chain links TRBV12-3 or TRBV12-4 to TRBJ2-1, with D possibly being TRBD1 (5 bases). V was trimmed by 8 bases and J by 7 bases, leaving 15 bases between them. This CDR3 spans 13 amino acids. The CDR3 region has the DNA TGTGCCAGCGGTCAGGGCGGTAGGAATGAGCAGTTCTTC. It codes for CASGQGGRNEQFF.

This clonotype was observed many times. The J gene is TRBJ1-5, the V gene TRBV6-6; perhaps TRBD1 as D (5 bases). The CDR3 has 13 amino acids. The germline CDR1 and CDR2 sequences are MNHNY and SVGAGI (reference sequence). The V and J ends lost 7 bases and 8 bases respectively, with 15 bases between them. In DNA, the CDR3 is TGTGCCAGCATCGATGGACAAGGAGAGCCCCAGCATTTT. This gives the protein CASIDGQGEPQHF.

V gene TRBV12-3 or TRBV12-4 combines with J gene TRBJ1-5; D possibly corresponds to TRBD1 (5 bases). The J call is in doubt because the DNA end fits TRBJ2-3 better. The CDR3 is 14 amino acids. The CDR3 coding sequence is TGTGCCAGCAGCTCAGCTAGGGGCGATCAGCCCCAGTATTTT. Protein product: CASSSARGDQPQYF.

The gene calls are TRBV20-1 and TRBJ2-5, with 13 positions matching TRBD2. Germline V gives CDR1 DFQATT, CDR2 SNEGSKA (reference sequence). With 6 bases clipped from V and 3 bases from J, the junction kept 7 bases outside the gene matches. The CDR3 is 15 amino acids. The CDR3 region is CSAPPGLAGEETQYF. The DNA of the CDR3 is TGCAGTGCGCCCCCCGGACTAGCGGGGGAAGAGACCCAGTACTTC.

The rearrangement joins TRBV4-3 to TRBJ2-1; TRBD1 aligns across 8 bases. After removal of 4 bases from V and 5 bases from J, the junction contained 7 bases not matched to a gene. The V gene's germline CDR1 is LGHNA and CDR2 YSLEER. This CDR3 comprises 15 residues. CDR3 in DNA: TGCGCCAGCAGCCGTGGGTCAGGGGGCCACAATGAGCAGTTCTTC. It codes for CASSRGSGGHNEQFF.